Below, one T cell receptor beta chain is given with its context. The sample originates from a study of blood T cell repertoires in COVID-19. Across the whole study: The United States, Italy and Spain supplied acute and convalescent COVID-19 samples.

Using immunoSEQ multiplex PCR, the repertoire was profiled, and TCRdb retains in-frame clones only, with some absent. The repertoire holds 200,000 to 300,000 clones, roughly 81% seen once, with approximately 7.5% in the top ten. The CDR3 consists of 14 residues. After removal of 6 bases from V and 6 bases from J, the junction contained 12 bases not matched to a gene. Germline CDR1 and CDR2: SQVTM and ANQGSEA. Sequences were obtained from peripheral blood. V is TRBV29-1 and J is TRBJ2-7; 9 bases map to TRBD1. This sequence was found in a woman of 80 years or more with COVID-19, enrolled during active disease. The CDR3 nucleotides are TGCAGCGTCTCTAATTTTGGGACAGGGATCGAGCAGTACTTC. Encoded protein: CSVSNFGTGIEQYF.